This record concerns one TCR beta chain sequence. The data were taken from a study of blood T cell repertoires in COVID-19. Study-wide context: Sites across the United States, Italy and Spain contributed samples from acute and convalescent COVID-19. The analysed material was cDNA or gDNA that came from T cells, B-cell-depleted T cells, or PBMCs.

There are 16 residues in the CDR3. V was clipped by 4 bases and J by 0 bases, with 10 bases between them. The V gene's germline CDR1 is SNHLY and CDR2 FYNNEI. In the original analysis: Amplified reference gene primers provided the basis for estimating nucleated cell counts. TCRdb keeps only in-frame clones here, not all; method: immunoSEQ multiplex PCR. That table furnishes V, J and clone size, whereas the DNA furnished D and trimming. The sample lists more than 100,000 clones, about nine tenths occurring once. The sequenced sample was peripheral blood. The rearrangement joins TRBV2 to TRBJ2-6, with a tentative D call TRBD2 (5 bases). This TCR derives from a man between 50 and 59 years old with active COVID-19. This CDR3 is CASSVGRRSGANVLTF. The CDR3 DNA reads as TGTGCCAGCAGTGTGGGGAGACGCTCTGGGGCCAACGTCCTGACTTTC.